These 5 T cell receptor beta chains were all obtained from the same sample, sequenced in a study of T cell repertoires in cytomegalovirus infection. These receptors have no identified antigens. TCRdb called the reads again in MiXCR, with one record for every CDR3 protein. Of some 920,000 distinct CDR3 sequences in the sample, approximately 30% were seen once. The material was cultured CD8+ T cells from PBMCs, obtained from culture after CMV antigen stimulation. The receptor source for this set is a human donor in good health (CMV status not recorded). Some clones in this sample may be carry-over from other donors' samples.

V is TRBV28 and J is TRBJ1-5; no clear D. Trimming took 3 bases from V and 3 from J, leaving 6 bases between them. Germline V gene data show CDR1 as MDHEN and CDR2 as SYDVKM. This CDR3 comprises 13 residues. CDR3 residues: CASSFPHNQPQHF. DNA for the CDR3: TGTGCCAGCAGTTTTCCACACAATCAGCCCCAGCATTTT.

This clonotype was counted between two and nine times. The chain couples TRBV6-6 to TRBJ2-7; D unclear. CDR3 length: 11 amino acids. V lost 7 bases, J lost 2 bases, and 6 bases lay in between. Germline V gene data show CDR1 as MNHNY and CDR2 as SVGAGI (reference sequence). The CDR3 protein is CASKRAYEQYF. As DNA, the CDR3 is TGTGCCAGCAAAAGGGCCTACGAGCAGTACTTC.

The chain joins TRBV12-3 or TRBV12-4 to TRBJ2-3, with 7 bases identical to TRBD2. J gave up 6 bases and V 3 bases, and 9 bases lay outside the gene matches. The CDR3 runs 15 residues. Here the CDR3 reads CASSLTAGSWDTQYF. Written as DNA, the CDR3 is TGTGCCAGCAGTTTGACAGCGGGATCTTGGGATACGCAGTATTTT.

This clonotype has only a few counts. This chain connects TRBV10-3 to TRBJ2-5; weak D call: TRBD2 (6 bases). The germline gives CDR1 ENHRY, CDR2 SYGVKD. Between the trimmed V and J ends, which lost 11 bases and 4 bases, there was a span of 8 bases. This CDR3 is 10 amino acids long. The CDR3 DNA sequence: TGTGCCGTGGGGGGAGAGACCCAGTACTTC. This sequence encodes CAVGGETQYF.

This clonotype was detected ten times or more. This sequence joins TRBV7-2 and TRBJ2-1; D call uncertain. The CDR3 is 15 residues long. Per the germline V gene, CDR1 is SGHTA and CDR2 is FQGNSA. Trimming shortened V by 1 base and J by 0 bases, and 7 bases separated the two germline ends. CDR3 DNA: TGTGCCAGCAGCTTAGGACTTTTCTCCTACAATGAGCAGTTCTTC. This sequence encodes CASSLGLFSYNEQFF.